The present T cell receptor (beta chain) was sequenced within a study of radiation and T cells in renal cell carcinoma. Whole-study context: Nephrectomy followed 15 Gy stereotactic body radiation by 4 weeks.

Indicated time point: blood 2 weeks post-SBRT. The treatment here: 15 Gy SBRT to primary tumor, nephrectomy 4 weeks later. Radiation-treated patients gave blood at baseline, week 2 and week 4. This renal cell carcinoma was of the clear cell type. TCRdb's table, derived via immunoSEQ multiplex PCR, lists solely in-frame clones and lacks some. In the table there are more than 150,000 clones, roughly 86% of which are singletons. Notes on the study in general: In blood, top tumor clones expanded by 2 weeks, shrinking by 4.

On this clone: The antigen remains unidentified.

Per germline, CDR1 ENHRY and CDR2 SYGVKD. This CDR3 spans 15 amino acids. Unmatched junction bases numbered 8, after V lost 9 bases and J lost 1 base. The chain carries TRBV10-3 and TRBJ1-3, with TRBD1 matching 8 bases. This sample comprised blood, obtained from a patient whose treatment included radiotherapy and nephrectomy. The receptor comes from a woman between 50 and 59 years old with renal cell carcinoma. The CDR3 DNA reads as TGTGCCATTGGACAGGGCATTCTGTCTGGAAACACCATATATTTT. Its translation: CAIGQGILSGNTIYF.